The present TCR beta chain was sequenced within a study of T-cell reconstitution after alpha-beta-depleted transplantation in children (dated by TCRdb to about 2016). With regard to the full study: The study quantitatively tracked T-cell immune reconstitution after TCRalphabeta/CD19-depleted allogeneic hematopoietic cell transplantation in children using TCR repertoire profiling.

Per the germline V gene, SGHRS is the CDR1 and YFSETQ is the CDR2. The CDR3 goes from the cysteine to the phenylalanine over 14 residues. The only DNA kept is the CDR3, 42 bases in frame from the first base. V sheds 1 base and J sheds 4 bases, leaving 11 bases between their ends. Library prep was done by PCR. TCRdb shows the sequencer as Illumina HiSeq 2500. TCR library preparation used molecular barcoding, with unique molecular identifiers applied to normalize quantification of the TCRbeta repertoire. The public sequencing data were trimmed at Q25 with fastp and processed into clonotypes with MiXCR by TCRdb, which kept only in-frame beta chains. One record per CDR3 amino acid sequence lists the most common genes and DNA. The sample includes some 460,000 distinct CDR3 sequences, with about 16% observed a single time. The ten largest account for 25% to 30% of the sample. Summary of the overall study and its limitations: Over subsequent months, a decline in hyperexpanded clone frequencies was noted, and after one year, T-cell counts and TCRbeta diversity were mostly ascribed to newly produced T cells. The apparently early alphabetaT-cell count recovery about two months after transplant was reportedly dependent on only several hundred rapidly expanded clones derived from non-depleted graft cells. In some patients, high TCRbeta diversity at day 60 was attributed to recipient T cells and intrathymic progenitors that had survived conditioning.

The treatment or condition label on this specimen signifies: allogeneic hematopoietic cell transplantation with graft depleted of TCRalphabeta T cells and CD19 B cells. The children who served as transplant recipients had been given grafts of TCRalphabeta/CD19-depleted allogeneic hematopoietic cells. This clonotype has a count of ten or more. Its binding antigen is unknown. No base-level quality is on record; no much larger clone is a single base apart. The receptor was isolated from a boy younger than two who had a stem cell transplant for Wiskott-Aldrich syndrome, so the T cells may come from the graft donor. The input for sequencing was PBMCs, mostly from graft donor cells, taken 360 days after TCRalphabeta/CD19-depleted stem cell transplant. The chain links TRBV5-1 with TRBJ2-5, and TRBD2 may be the D gene, going by 5 matching bases. The CDR3: CASSLLSSGETQYF. The sequenced DNA: TGCGCCAGCAGCTTGTTATCCAGCGGAGAGACCCAGTACTTC.